The present T cell receptor (beta chain) was sequenced within a study of molecular identifiers for immune sequencing clone quantification. Turning to the study itself: Replicate RNA came from 20,000 or 100,000 naive CD8 cells and was split five ways, and four parts were sequenced.

With listed TCR primers and previously described methods, bulk TCR libraries were prepared. Via MiXCR, TCRdb re-called the PCR reads, giving one row per CDR3 protein. The table shows roughly 630,000 distinct CDR3 sequences, with about 25% occurring only once. In its sample, this clonotype was seen a few times. Its antigen is as yet unknown. CDR1 is LNHDA, CDR2 SQIVND, per germline (reference sequence). V gave up 2 bases and J gave up 0 bases, with 8 bases separating them. The CDR3 is 15 residues long. General study findings and limits: A shared barcode on identical TCR molecules could lead to underestimated sizes for highly expanded clones. Effector cells had over 99% of their molecules in clones above 20 RNA copies, while naive cells had under 1%.

This sequence joins TRBV19 and TRBJ2-4; D uncertain. Input material: naive CD8+ T cells from blood, with Jurkat cell RNA spiked in. Subset meaning: FACS-sorted CD8+CD4-CCR7+CD45RA+ naive T cells. The source is a human donor in good health. Some libraries in this study had Jurkat cell RNA spiked in. CDR3 sequence: CASSILPIAKNIQYF. The DNA of the CDR3 is TGTGCCAGTAGTATACTGCCGATAGCCAAAAACATTCAGTACTTC.